The T cell receptor beta chain described here comes from a study of blood T cell repertoires in COVID-19. The ends were cut back, 4 bases at V and 2 bases at J, with 11 bases in the middle. The germline V gene has CDR1 KGHSH and CDR2 LQKENI. The CDR3 spans 14 residues. Clones were read by immunoSEQ multiplex PCR, and TCRdb kept only the in-frame ones, dropping some. The table lists about 120,000 clones, just under 90% of them singletons, with roughly 4.4% in the top ten. The sequence was collected from a woman aged 50 to 60 with acute or convalescent COVID-19. Material for sequencing was peripheral blood. This rearrangement joins TRBV18 to TRBJ1-2, with D perhaps matching TRBD1 (5 bases). The CDR3 here is CASSRLDNNYGYTF. Written as DNA, the CDR3 is TGTGCCAGCTCACGCCTGGACAACAACTATGGCTACACCTTC.